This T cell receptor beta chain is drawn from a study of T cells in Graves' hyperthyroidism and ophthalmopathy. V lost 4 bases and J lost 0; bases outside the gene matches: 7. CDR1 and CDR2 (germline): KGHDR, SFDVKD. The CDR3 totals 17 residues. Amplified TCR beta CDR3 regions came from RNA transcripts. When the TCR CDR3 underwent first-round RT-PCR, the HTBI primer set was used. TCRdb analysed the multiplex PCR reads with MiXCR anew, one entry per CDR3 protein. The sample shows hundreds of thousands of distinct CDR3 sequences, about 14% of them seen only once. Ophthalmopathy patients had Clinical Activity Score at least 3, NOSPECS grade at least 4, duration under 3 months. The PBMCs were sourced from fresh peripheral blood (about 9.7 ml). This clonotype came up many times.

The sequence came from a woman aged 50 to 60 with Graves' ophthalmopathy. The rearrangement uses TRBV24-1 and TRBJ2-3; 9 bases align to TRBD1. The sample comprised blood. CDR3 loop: CATSDYGQGFSTDTQYF. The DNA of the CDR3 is TGTGCCACCAGTGACTACGGACAGGGGTTTAGCACAGATACGCAGTATTTT.